Detailed here is one T cell receptor beta chain. Treatment: some 19 received Ad26.COV2.S at low or high dose, single or two shots; a few received placebo; per-sample allocation not given. The investigators took samples on day 63 after the first vaccine or placebo injection. This entry belongs to a study of Ad26.COV2.S vaccination and SARS-CoV-2 variants. Germline V CDR1 and CDR2: SGDLS, YYNGEE. V was clipped by 0 bases and J by 0 bases; unmatched bases: 5. This CDR3 has 19 amino acids. This table comes from immunoSEQ multiplex PCR, and its TCRdb copy is limited to in-frame clones, with some not included. This sample has 410,000 or so clones, with roughly 90% found just once.

The gene calls are TRBV9 and TRBJ2-2; 13 nucleotides align to TRBD2. The sample was peripheral blood, taken in a trial of Ad26.COV2.S vaccine versus placebo. This clonotype originated in a person aged 18 to 65 who received the Ad26.COV2.S COVID-19 vaccine or a placebo. The CDR3 sequence: CASSVGLAGGLSNTGELFF. DNA of the CDR3: TGTGCCAGCAGCGTAGGACTAGCGGGGGGCTTATCGAACACCGGGGAGCTGTTTTTT.